This TCR beta chain was captured by sequencing in a study of beta chain features in type 1 diabetes (dated by TCRdb to about 2018). Turning to the overall study: Mean age, gender distribution, total cell number and subset yield did not differ between patients and healthy donors. Across all samples, almost 110 million sorted cells were examined, and cell number per subset correlated strongly with RNA yield. The study compared TCRB repertoires of sorted circulating CD4+ T cell subsets between recently diagnosed type 1 diabetes patients and matched healthy donors. Regulatory and stem cell-like memory subsets were isolated from only 8 patients and roughly eight healthy donors, whereas naive and central memory subsets came from all 28 donors. What the study reported, not specific to this receptor: Naive, central memory and regulatory TCRB repertoires appeared to be more alike among patients than among healthy donors. At VDJ recombination sites, type 1 diabetes patients had fewer insertions and more deleted nucleotides, which implies abnormalities in thymic rearrangement. In all four CD4+ subsets, TCRB CDR3 length was moderately but significantly shorter in type 1 diabetes patients. PCR may preferentially amplify shorter templates, but because patient and control samples were amplified and corrected together, any resulting skew would affect both groups equally. Because cDNA was sequenced instead of genomic DNA, activated cells with high expression could be over-represented, although the groups did not differ in activation or CD3 levels. Only small numbers of individuals were included in the HLA sub-analyses, which left unresolved whether HLA type had any influence on TCRB rearrangement.

Notes on this clone: The clone's antigen remains unknown. The input lacks base qualities; no much larger clone sits a single base away.

All of the isolated RNA was reverse transcribed with the High Capacity cDNA Reverse Transcription Kit, so expressed TCRB transcripts were sequenced. Naive, central memory and regulatory T cell samples underwent deep immunoSEQ sequencing, averaging roughly 3.4 million total reads per sample. Sorted cells were lysed in RLT buffer and RNA was extracted with DNase-treated RNeasy Micro or Mini kits, depending on cell number. Each cell subset was processed separately to prevent cross-contamination, with patient and healthy donor samples processed together. The immunoSEQ multiplex PCR was used to amplify TCRB sequences from cDNA, yielding 87-bp fragments that span the CDR3 region. Sequencing of the amplicons was done on the Illumina HiSeq platform. Per the authors' processing: PCR bias was computationally corrected using synthetic template baselines, reads within Hamming distance 2 were collapsed, and singletons that could not be merged were discarded. Reads were aligned to IMGT to assign V, D and J genes, CDR3 length, and insertions or deletions at six rearrangement sites. Within each subset, clonotype counts were normalized to the number of sorted cells before true diversity and Gini coefficients were calculated with the tcR R package. The overlap coefficient, calculated on TCRB nucleotide sequences, was used to measure repertoire sharing. As a proxy for the pre-selection repertoire, out-of-frame TCRB sequences from naive cells were analyzed. Imported from immuneACCESS, the table was reduced by TCRdb to in-frame sequences with V and J called. These copies leave out some clones; in studies compared against another copy, an unresolved V gene accounts for under half, and the cause of the remainder is not known. V and J calls and clone size follow that table, whereas D and trimming were derived from the DNA. The sample data list about 240,000 clones, and roughly 13% of these were observed just once. The top ten clonotypes cover 0.019% of the sample.

Each donor gave one peripheral blood draw, roughly 0.12 L on average, collected into heparinised tubes. Using a panel that included CD45RO, CCR7, CD25, CD127, CD95 and CD27, naive, central memory, regulatory and stem cell-like memory CD4+ T cells were sorted on a BD FACSAria II. All sorted populations exceeded 95% purity. Right away, PBMCs were isolated by Lymphoprep density gradient centrifugation and were stained directly, with no culture step. So that batch effects would be minimized, each experiment stained and sorted samples in pairs, pairing one healthy donor with one patient. V is pruned by 8 bases and J by 2 bases, leaving 3 bases of the junction without a gene match. Reading from cysteine to phenylalanine, the CDR3 counts 13 amino acids. The read is trimmed to its CDR3 DNA, 39 bases read in frame from base 1. The germline V gene specifies MDHEN as CDR1 and SYDVKM as CDR2.

Rearrangement joined TRBV28 to TRBJ2-3, and TRBD1 matches 8 of the central bases. The receptor was derived from a man in his thirties or forties with type 1 diabetes. Sequences were obtained from naive CD4+ T cells from blood. The cell subset or site label on this specimen signifies: true naive CD4+ T cells. The DNA is as follows: TGTGCCAGCTCAGGGGGCGACACAGATACGCAGTATTTT. Its protein product is CASSGGDTDTQYF.